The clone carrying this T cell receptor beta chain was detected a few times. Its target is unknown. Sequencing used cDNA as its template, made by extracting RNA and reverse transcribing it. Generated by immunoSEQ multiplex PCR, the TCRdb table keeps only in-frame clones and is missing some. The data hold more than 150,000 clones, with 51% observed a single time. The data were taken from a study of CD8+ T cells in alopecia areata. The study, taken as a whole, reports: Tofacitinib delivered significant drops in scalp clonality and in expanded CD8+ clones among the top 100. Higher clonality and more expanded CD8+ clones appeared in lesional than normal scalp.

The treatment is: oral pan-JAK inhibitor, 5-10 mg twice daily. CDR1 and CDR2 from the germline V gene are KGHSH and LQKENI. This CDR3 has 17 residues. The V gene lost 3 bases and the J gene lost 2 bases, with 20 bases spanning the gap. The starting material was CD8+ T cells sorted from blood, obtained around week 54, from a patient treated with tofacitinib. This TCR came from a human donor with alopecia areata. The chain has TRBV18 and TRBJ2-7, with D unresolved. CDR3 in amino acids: CASSPLTLTETPYEQYF. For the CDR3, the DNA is TGTGCCAGCTCACCCCTAACCTTAACCGAGACCCCCTACGAGCAGTACTTC. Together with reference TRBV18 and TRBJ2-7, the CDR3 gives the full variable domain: NAGVMQNPRHLVRRRGQEARLRCSPMKGHSHVYWYRQLPEEGLKFMVYLQKENIIDESGMPKERFSAEFPKEGPSILRIQQVVRGDSAAYFCASSPLTLTETPYEQYFGPGTRLTVT.